Listed below are T cell receptor beta chains from one sample, sequenced in a study. From the RT-PCR reads, TCRdb called clonotypes with MiXCR, one entry per CDR3 protein. The sample shows 650,000 to 800,000 distinct CDR3 sequences, 12% to 15% of them seen only once. The sequenced sample was memory CD4+ T cells from blood. Source of these receptors: a female donor in good health, serving as a healthy control. Both conserved end residues are part of each CDR3. The D gene is left open where the match is weak. Size values are once, few and many counts, or a class for expanded clones, and some rows have none.

>NA|TRBJ1-5|NA|TRBV7-2
CASSLTGSDAGPPQHF
TGTGCCAGCAGCCTGACCGGGTCCGACGCCGGTCCGCCCCAGCATTTT
>NA|TRBJ2-5|NA|TRBV11-3
CASSLEGQTETQYF
TGTGCCAGCAGCTTAGAGGGTCAAACAGAGACCCAGTACTTC
>NA|TRBJ1-1|few|TRBV27
CASSYYVGSEAFF
TGTGCCAGCAGTTATTACGTGGGATCTGAAGCTTTCTTT
>NA|TRBJ2-3|few|TRBV19
CASSILVKDTQYF
TGTGCCAGTAGTATCCTGGTTAAGGATACGCAGTATTTT
>NA|TRBJ2-5|many|TRBV12-3/TRBV12-4
CASSLDAQETQYF
TGTGCCAGCAGTTTGGATGCTCAAGAGACCCAGTACTTC
>NA|TRBJ2-6|NA|TRBV7-7
CASSLGPRANVPTF
TGTGCCAGCAGCTTAGGTCCGAGGGCCAACGTCCCGACTTTC
>NA|TRBJ2-5|few|TRBV24-1
CATSVRENGGETQYF
TGTGCCACCAGTGTACGGGAGAATGGGGGGGAGACCCAGTACTTC
>NA|TRBJ1-2|NA|TRBV10-3
CAISERGDSGGRQTNYGYTF
TGTGCCATCAGTGAGAGGGGGGATTCTGGGGGAAGGCAGACTAACTATGGCTACACCTTC
>NA|TRBJ1-6|few|TRBV6-6
CASRPQLNDSPLHF
TGTGCCAGCAGACCCCAATTAAACGACTCACCCCTCCACTTT
>TRBD2|TRBJ2-1|NA|TRBV6-6
CASSYKTRGAGGRDEQFF
TGTGCCAGCAGTTACAAGACACGGGGAGCGGGAGGTCGGGATGAGCAGTTCTTC
>NA|TRBJ1-2|few|TRBV7-9
CASSLDAQGTGYGYTF
TGTGCCAGCAGCTTAGATGCTCAGGGGACGGGCTATGGCTACACCTTC
>TRBD1|TRBJ2-7|many|TRBV6-1
CASRDGQGLGEYF
TGTGCCAGCAGGGATGGACAGGGATTGGGAGAGTACTTC
>TRBD2|TRBJ2-3|many|TRBV5-1
CASSVLAGVVPDTQYF
TGCGCCAGCAGCGTCCTAGCGGGAGTGGTTCCAGATACGCAGTATTTT
>TRBD2|TRBJ2-7|NA|TRBV19
CASSIKGLAGRYEQYF
TGTGCCAGTAGTATTAAAGGACTAGCGGGAAGATACGAGCAGTACTTC
>TRBD1|TRBJ2-6|few|TRBV27
CASKPGTGVSGANVLTF
TGTGCCAGCAAACCCGGGACAGGGGTATCTGGGGCCAACGTCCTGACTTTC
>NA|TRBJ2-3|NA|TRBV12-3/TRBV12-4
CASSGGGSPQYF
TGTGCCAGCAGCGGAGGGGGGAGCCCGCAGTATTTT
>NA|TRBJ2-1|NA|TRBV5-1
CASSLEVGAGGGLNEQFF
TGCGCCAGCAGCTTGGAGGTAGGGGCGGGCGGGGGCCTCAATGAGCAGTTCTTC
>TRBD1|TRBJ2-7|few|TRBV6-5
CASSRKTGRGTGHSYEQYF
TGTGCCAGCAGCCGCAAAACCGGCCGCGGGACAGGGCATTCCTACGAGCAGTACTTC
>NA|TRBJ2-6|few|TRBV20-1
CSARNGAGANVLTF
TGCAGTGCTAGAAACGGGGCTGGGGCCAACGTCCTGACTTTC
>TRBD2|TRBJ2-3|NA|TRBV7-7
CASSLIVGGGRDTQYF
TGTGCTAGCAGCTTAATCGTCGGGGGGGGCAGGGATACGCAGTATTTT
>NA|TRBJ2-3|NA|TRBV6-2/TRBV6-3
CARYQGPTDTQYF
TGTGCCAGATATCAGGGTCCCACAGATACGCAGTATTTT
>TRBD1|TRBJ1-1|NA|TRBV20-1
CSASRGQDWTEAFF
TGCAGTGCTAGCCGGGGACAGGATTGGACTGAAGCTTTCTTT
>NA|TRBJ2-7|NA|TRBV21-1
CASSKGGGIYEQYF
TGTGCCAGCAGCAAAGGGGGCGGAATCTACGAGCAGTACTTC
>NA|TRBJ1-2|NA|TRBV7-2
CASSSGGYGYTF
TGTGCCAGCAGCTCAGGAGGCTATGGCTACACCTTC
>TRBD1|TRBJ1-1|few|TRBV9
CASSPRPHWDRATEAFF
TGTGCCAGCAGCCCTCGCCCCCACTGGGACAGGGCCACTGAAGCTTTCTTT
>TRBD2|TRBJ2-1|few|TRBV5-1
CASSTGLAGSSEQFF
TGCGCCAGCAGCACGGGACTAGCGGGATCGAGTGAGCAGTTCTTC
>TRBD2|TRBJ2-1|NA|TRBV12-3/TRBV12-4
CASSLLASGGDLNEQFF
TGTGCCAGCAGTTTATTGGCTAGCGGGGGGGACCTCAATGAGCAGTTCTTC
>NA|TRBJ2-3|many|TRBV3-1
CASSQGEAGDTQYF
TGTGCCAGCAGCCAAGGGGAAGCAGGGGATACGCAGTATTTT
>NA|TRBJ2-1|many|TRBV12-3/TRBV12-4
CASSFWTGISNEQFF
TGTGCCAGCAGTTTCTGGACGGGGATTTCCAATGAGCAGTTCTTC
>TRBD1|TRBJ2-2|NA|TRBV9
CASSARSRTGNTGELFF
TGTGCCAGCAGCGCCCGATCACGGACAGGGAACACCGGGGAGCTGTTTTTT
>TRBD1|TRBJ1-1|NA|TRBV20-1
CSARPTGAGTMNTEAFF
TGCAGTGCTAGACCGACAGGGGCCGGGACTATGAACACTGAAGCTTTCTTT
>NA|TRBJ2-7|NA|TRBV7-3
CASSLRKGPVYEQYF
TGTGCCAGCAGCTTAAGAAAGGGGCCCGTCTACGAGCAGTACTTC
>NA|TRBJ1-4|many|TRBV5-1
CASSFTGTGNEKLFF
TGCGCCAGCAGCTTCACCGGGACGGGTAATGAAAAACTGTTTTTT
>TRBD2|TRBJ2-3|NA|TRBV12-3/TRBV12-4
CASTPTSGVYTDTQYF
TGTGCCAGCACCCCGACTAGCGGGGTCTACACAGATACGCAGTATTTT
>NA|TRBJ1-2|NA|TRBV11-1
CASSQNQDMGNGYTF
TGTGCCAGCAGCCAAAACCAAGACATGGGGAATGGCTACACCTTC
>NA|TRBJ2-3|NA|TRBV9
CASSVFPDVDTQYF
TGTGCCAGCAGCGTATTTCCAGATGTAGATACGCAGTATTTT
>TRBD2|TRBJ2-5|few|TRBV20-1
CSATLAGAPETQYF
TGCAGTGCAACGCTAGCGGGAGCCCCCGAGACCCAGTACTTC
>TRBD1|TRBJ1-5|NA|TRBV19
CASSILGQGANQPQHF
TGTGCCAGTAGTATTCTGGGACAGGGGGCCAATCAGCCCCAGCATTTT
>NA|TRBJ2-5|NA|TRBV7-8
CASSLGHYPGETQYF
TGTGCCAGCAGCTTAGGACACTATCCTGGGGAGACCCAGTACTTC
>TRBD2|TRBJ2-5|NA|TRBV12-3/TRBV12-4
CASNLAGAGETQYF
TGTGCCAGCAACCTAGCGGGAGCTGGGGAGACCCAGTACTTC
>TRBD2|TRBJ2-7|many|TRBV4-1
CASSQGLAGGYEQYF
TGCGCCAGCAGCCAAGGACTAGCGGGAGGATACGAGCAGTACTTC
>TRBD1|TRBJ1-2|many|TRBV20-1
CSVNGQERGYTF
TGCAGTGTAAATGGACAGGAGCGTGGCTACACCTTC